These 18 T cell receptor beta chains share one sample of origin, sequenced in a study of control samples from healthy donors and cancer patients (dated by TCRdb to 2019 to 2021). The library came from the immunoSEQ multiplex PCR assay. TCRdb stores this immuneACCESS table with in-frame sequences only. Part of the clones is absent; in the studies checked, under half of the shortfall reflects unresolved V genes, and no reason is known for the rest. Within this sample are around 100,000 clones, with 90% of them counted one time only. Around 3.8% of the sample comes from the top ten. The specimen sequenced was blood. The origin of the receptors is a woman in her late teens or twenties in good health.

The V and J genes are TRBV18 and TRBJ2-1; possible D gene TRBD1, 5 bases. Per germline, CDR1 KGHSH and CDR2 LQKENI. The germline V and J ends were trimmed by 2 bases and 3 bases, with 8 bases remaining between them. The CDR3 sequence is 14 residues long. The CDR3 nucleotides are TGTGCCAGCTCACCAACAGGAGACTACAATGAGCAGTTCTTC. Its protein is CASSPTGDYNEQFF.

This chain joins TRBV7-2 and TRBJ1-2, with 7 nucleotides matching TRBD1. Looked up from germline, CDR1 is SGHTA and CDR2 is FQGNSA. V trimming: 5 bases; J trimming: 4 bases; junction bases outside the gene matches: 10. CDR3 length equals 15 residues. The CDR3 protein is CASSPSSDRTYGYTF. In DNA form, the CDR3 reads TGTGCCAGCAGCCCTAGTTCGGACAGGACCTATGGCTACACCTTC.

The CDR3 DNA follows: TGTGCCAGTACCCCAACATGGGACGGAATCTACGAGCAGTACTTC. Amino acid sequence: CASTPTWDGIYEQYF. This chain connects TRBV19 to TRBJ2-7, with D perhaps matching TRBD1 or TRBD2 (5 bases each). The CDR3 covers 15 residues. V dropped 7 bases and J dropped 3 bases, with 19 bases sitting between them. Germline assignment: CDR1 LNHDA and CDR2 SQIVND (reference sequence).

The V call is TRBV2, the J call TRBJ1-5; D perhaps matches TRBD1 (5 bases). V was cut by 7 bases and J by 3 bases, with 13 bases left in between. The CDR3 is made up of 14 amino acids. From germline, CDR1 is SNHLY and CDR2 FYNNEI. CDR3 in DNA: TGTGCCAGCAACCAGGGACCGTTCAATCAGCCCCAGCATTTT. Translation gives CASNQGPFNQPQHF.

This chain links TRBV2 with TRBJ2-7; D gene uncertain. The CDR3 sequence is 15 residues long. Per the germline V gene, CDR1 is SNHLY and CDR2 is FYNNEI. The V and J ends lost 2 bases and 7 bases respectively, with 18 bases between them. CDR3: CASSEFPLSSGEQYF. DNA of the CDR3: TGTGCCAGCAGTGAATTCCCCCTCTCGTCCGGGGAGCAGTACTTC.

This chain joins TRBV19 and TRBJ1-5; TRBD1 agrees at 7 bases. The length of the CDR3 is 16 residues. The ends lost 4 bases at V and 6 bases at J; junction bases unmatched: 12. Germline CDR1 is LNHDA and CDR2 is SQIVND (reference sequence). The CDR3 DNA follows: TGTGCCAGTAGTACACACGGTATACAGGGGTTTCAGCCCCAGCATTTT. Residues: CASSTHGIQGFQPQHF.

The chain links TRBV6-5 to TRBJ1-2; a possible D gene is TRBD1 (6 bases). CDR1 MNHEY and CDR2 SVGAGI come from the germline V gene. Trimming took off 10 bases at V and 2 bases at J, with 17 bases between the two ends. The CDR3 covers 14 residues. CDR3: CATRKQGWNYGYTF. The CDR3 region has the DNA TGTGCCACCCGGAAACAGGGTTGGAACTATGGCTACACCTTC.

V is TRBV18 and J is TRBJ1-2; TRBD1 is a possible D gene (6 bases). Germline V gives CDR1 KGHSH, CDR2 LQKENI. The CDR3 totals 14 residues. V gave up 3 bases and J gave up 3 bases, with 11 bases separating them. The CDR3 is CASSPDRTDYGYTF. Written as DNA, the CDR3 is TGTGCCAGCTCACCCGACAGGACGGACTATGGCTACACCTTC.

The CDR3 protein is CASSLTGREPTDTQYF. CDR3 bases: TGTGCCAGCAGCTTAACCGGGAGGGAGCCCACAGATACGCAGTATTTT. This sequence joins TRBV7-3 and TRBJ2-3; TRBD2 matches 8 bases. Germline V CDR1 and CDR2: SGHTA, FQGTGA. The CDR3 covers 16 residues. Trimming cost V 0 bases and J 2 bases; bases outside gene matches: 4. Based on the CDR3 plus reference TRBV7-3 and TRBJ2-3, the full variable domain is GAGVSQTPSNKVTEKGKYVELRCDPISGHTALYWYRQSLGQGPEFLIYFQGTGAADDSGLPNDRFFAVRPEGSVSTLKIQRTERGDSAVYLCASSLTGREPTDTQYFGPGTRLTVL.

The CDR3 nucleotides are TGCGCCAGCGGGCGGCGGTACAGGGGGGAGAGGGAGACCCAGTACTTC. It codes for CASGRRYRGERETQYF. The chain recombines TRBV23-1 with TRBJ2-5; 8 bases agree with TRBD1. TRBV23-1 has ORF status, its function being uncertain. The CDR3 runs 16 residues. V shed 8 bases and J 5 bases; nucleotides not matched to a gene: 16.

This chain connects TRBV9 to TRBJ2-1, with D possibly matching TRBD2 (6 bases). Trimming left V 5 bases short and J 8 bases short, with 23 bases between. The CDR3 runs 16 residues. Germline V gene data show CDR1 as SGDLS and CDR2 as YYNGEE. The CDR3 is CASSDGSWGSAHEQFF. CDR3 bases: TGTGCCAGCAGTGACGGGAGTTGGGGGAGCGCCCATGAGCAGTTCTTC.

The V gene is TRBV7-2, the J gene TRBJ1-1; 7 bases match TRBD1. Germline V CDR1 and CDR2: SGHTA, FQGNSA. V trimming: 0 bases; J trimming: 1 base; junction bases outside the gene matches: 2. This CDR3 is built from 15 residues. The DNA of the CDR3 is TGTGCCAGCAGCTTAGCCCCAGGGGGGAACACTGAAGCTTTCTTT. The encoded protein is CASSLAPGGNTEAFF.

The chain is built from TRBV5-1 and TRBJ2-3, with 16 nucleotides matching TRBD2. Germline assignment: CDR1 SGHRS and CDR2 YFSETQ. The CDR3 sequence is 18 residues long. The junction had 11 bases not matched to a gene; V was cut back by 7 bases and J by 3 bases. Here the CDR3 reads CASSPLGLAGGPTDTQYF. The CDR3 DNA sequence: TGCGCCAGCTCACCCCTGGGACTAGCGGGGGGGCCGACAGATACGCAGTATTTT.

The chain employs TRBV27 and TRBJ2-3; 9 positions match TRBD1. The V gene end was trimmed by 6 bases and the J gene end by 2 bases; junction bases not matched to a gene: 3. The CDR3 consists of 14 residues. Germline CDR1 and CDR2: MNHEY and SMNVEV (reference sequence). The CDR3 loop reads CASRRDRVTDTQYF. CDR3 DNA: TGTGCCAGCAGAAGGGACAGGGTCACAGATACGCAGTATTTT.

The gene calls are TRBV6-6 and TRBJ1-2; D possibly corresponds to TRBD1 (5 bases). V lost 0 bases and J 13 bases, leaving 18 bases between the germline ends. The CDR3 has 14 amino acids. Germline values: CDR1 MNHNY, CDR2 SVGAGI (reference sequence). The DNA of the CDR3 is TGTGCCAGCAGTTACTCTACTGAAGGTCGGGGGATCACCTTC. Its translation is CASSYSTEGRGITF.

V is TRBV10-1 and J is TRBJ1-6; D unresolved. V was pared by 10 bases and J by 0 bases, with 10 bases between. Germline loops: CDR1 WNHNN, CDR2 SYGVQD (reference sequence). The CDR3 is 14 amino acids. CDR3 bases: TGCGCCATCCCCTTTAGCTCCTATAATTCACCCCTCCACTTT. This codes for CAIPFSSYNSPLHF.

This clone was detected a few times. This chain uses TRBV27 with TRBJ2-5; 11 nucleotides align to TRBD1. V was pared by 4 bases and J by 5 bases, with 12 bases of the junction left unmatched. The CDR3 covers 17 residues. The V gene's germline CDR1 is MNHEY and CDR2 SMNVEV (reference sequence). CDR3 DNA sequence: TGTGCCAGCAGTTCCGGGACAGGGGGTAAGCCCGACGAGACCCAGTACTTC. Translation gives CASSSGTGGKPDETQYF.

The chain links TRBV9 to TRBJ1-1; maybe TRBD1 (6 bases). This CDR3 comprises 15 residues. V was trimmed by 4 bases and J by 0 bases, leaving 13 bases between them. Germline V gene lookup returns CDR1 SGDLS and CDR2 YYNGEE. CDR3 sequence: CASSPSGHLNTEAFF. DNA for the CDR3: TGTGCCAGCAGCCCTTCGGGACACCTGAACACTGAAGCTTTCTTT.